This TCR beta chain originates from a study of CD8 T cells in ankylosing spondylitis. As regards this clonotype: What it binds is unknown. Relative to the germline gene, one junction end is altered; a read error may explain this.

Germline V CDR1 and CDR2: DFQATT, SNEGSKA (reference sequence). This CDR3 has 9 amino acids. Findings of the study overall: Clones tied to disease were said to be significantly enriched in matched ankylosing spondylitis synovial fluid. Apparently characteristic of ankylosing spondylitis blood was a TCR beta motif (roughly eight highly homologous variants). Within peripheral blood, clones linked to disease were CD8+ and relatively rare.

Making the TCR beta libraries involved quantitative 5'-RACE with molecular barcodes. One entry per CDR3 protein results from TCRdb running MiXCR on the 5' RACE reads. The table has 250,000 to 300,000 distinct CDR3 sequences, 15% to 25% seen once; the top ten hold 7.8%. The chain recombines TRBV20-1 with TRBJ2-1; D gene unclear. Sequencing used blood, either unsorted or a sorted T cell fraction (not recorded which). This TCR was recovered from a male donor with ankylosing spondylitis or in good health (not recorded which). CDR3 amino acids: CSARYPSLF. The CDR3 coding sequence is TGCAGTGCTAGATACCCCTCCCTCTTC.